The 4 T cell receptor beta chains in this list originate from one sample, sequenced in a study of blood T cells in healthy people across ages. A second PCR, run for roughly 7 to 12 cycles, used a sample-barcoded 5' primer plus a J-beta primer mix. TCRdb called the 5' RACE reads again in MiXCR, with one record for every CDR3 protein. The sample has around 800,000 distinct CDR3 sequences, approximately 24% seen once. This same sample was also taken into another study, of T cells of mothers and their children.

Sequenced: blood. The receptor source for this set is a boy aged 5 to 17 in good health.

The CDR3: CSAADRDRGPGEQFF. DNA for the CDR3: TGCAGTGCAGCCGACCGGGACAGGGGGCCTGGAGAGCAGTTCTTC. The chain couples TRBV20-1 to TRBJ2-1; 12 bases line up with TRBD1. Germline CDR1 reads DFQATT; CDR2 reads SNEGSKA (reference sequence). J was trimmed by 10 bases and V by 6 bases; bases with no gene match: 13. This CDR3 is 15 amino acids long.

This clonotype was detected a few times. The junction differs from germline at one of its ends, possibly a read error. V and J are TRBV5-1 and TRBJ2-5; D perhaps matches TRBD1 (6 bases). Germline CDR1 is SGHRS and CDR2 is YFSETQ. This CDR3 has 12 amino acids. The CDR3 loop reads CASTDSQETRYF. The CDR3 DNA reads as TGCGCCAGCACGGACAGTCAAGAGACCCGGTACTTC.

V is TRBV6-2 or TRBV6-3 and J is TRBJ2-5, with TRBD2 matching over 13 bases. The end of the DNA is better explained by TRBJ2-1, so the J call may be wrong. The CDR3 has 16 amino acids. Germline lookup yields CDR1 MNHEY and CDR2 SVGEGT. The CDR3 DNA follows: TGTGCCAGCAGCCTACCTGGACTAGCGGGGGTAAATGAGCAGTTCTTC. This codes for CASSLPGLAGVNEQFF.

This clonotype came up a few times. CDR3 coding DNA: TGTGCCAGCAGCGGGGTGAGGGGACAGGCCGCAGCTGGGGCCAACGTCCTGACTTTC. It specifies CASSGVRGQAAAGANVLTF. The V call is TRBV7-3, the J call TRBJ2-6; TRBD1 aligns across 8 bases. With 5 bases clipped from V and 2 bases from J, the junction kept 14 bases outside the gene matches. The CDR3 has 19 amino acids. Germline CDR1 SGHTA, CDR2 FQGTGA.